One TCR beta chain is described in this entry. The source of the sample is a study of blood T cell repertoires in COVID-19. Overall study context: Both acute and convalescent COVID-19 samples were obtained from the United States, Italy and Spain. Sources were T cells, B-cell-depleted T cells, or PBMCs; the material itself was cDNA or gDNA.

The protocol was immunoSEQ multiplex PCR, while the TCRdb copy is restricted to in-frame clones and leaves out a portion. This sample has 30,000 to 40,000 clones, with approximately 85% found just once. This clonotype was obtained from a human donor in a cohort sampled during active COVID-19. Sequencing input: peripheral blood.

CDR3 in amino acids: CSVAGWHTEAFF. CDR3 nucleotide sequence: TGCAGCGTTGCGGGGTGGCACACTGAAGCTTTCTTT. J is TRBJ1-1 and V is TRBV29-1; no firm D call. CDR1 and CDR2 (germline): SQVTM, ANQGSEA. The CDR3 totals 12 residues. The V and J ends lost 4 bases and 3 bases respectively, with 9 bases between them.